This passage covers 16 T cell receptor beta chains from one sample sequenced in a study of blood T cell repertoires in COVID-19. TCRdb's copy holds only in-frame clones and misses some; the assay was immunoSEQ multiplex PCR. The sample yields 30,000 to 40,000 clones, around 89% seen once. The sequencing sample was made of peripheral blood. The receptors come from a man in his 60s with active or convalescent COVID-19.

This sequence joins TRBV5-4 and TRBJ2-2, with TRBD2 matching over 14 bases. The trim removed 4 bases at V and 3 bases at J, leaving 5 bases unmatched. This CDR3 spans 17 amino acids. The germline V gene has CDR1 SGHNT and CDR2 YYREEE (reference sequence). The CDR3 DNA is TGTGCCAGCAGCACGGGACTAGCGGGAGTGGACACCGGGGAGCTGTTTTTT. As protein: CASSTGLAGVDTGELFF.

The chain combines TRBV4-1 with TRBJ1-4; tentative D call: TRBD1 (5 bases). The CDR3 extends over 17 amino acids. The V end lost 0 bases, the J end lost 1 base, and 12 bases lay between the germline ends. The germline V gene encodes CDR1 MGHRA and CDR2 YSYEKL. The CDR3 sequence: CASSQDGGGRTNEKLFF. The CDR3 coding sequence is TGCGCCAGCAGCCAAGACGGGGGGGGTAGAACTAATGAAAAACTGTTTTTT.

The V gene is TRBV6-5, the J gene TRBJ1-5; D possibly corresponds to TRBD1 (6 bases). V was cut by 4 bases and J by 9 bases, with 22 bases left in between. The CDR3 has 16 residues. Germline V gives CDR1 MNHEY, CDR2 SVGAGI. The CDR3 loop is CASSSYGQPSAWPQHF. The CDR3 bases are TGTGCCAGCAGTTCCTATGGACAGCCGTCTGCGTGGCCCCAGCATTTT.

V usage is TRBV19 and J usage is TRBJ1-5; a weak D match, TRBD1 (5 bases). Deletions cut 3 bases from V and 5 bases from J, with 14 bases between. Germline CDR1 is LNHDA and CDR2 is SQIVND (reference sequence). The CDR3 runs 15 residues. The CDR3 here is CASSIPRDGYQPQHF. In DNA, the CDR3 is TGTGCCAGTAGTATTCCCAGGGATGGGTATCAGCCCCAGCATTTT.

The chain joins TRBV28 to TRBJ1-2, with 9 bases fitting TRBD1. Germline CDR1 and CDR2: MDHEN and SYDVKM. J gave up 5 bases and V 6 bases, and 10 bases lay outside the gene matches. The CDR3 is made up of 15 amino acids. The CDR3 here is CASRISGQGEYGYTF. The CDR3 DNA reads TGTGCCAGCAGAATATCGGGACAGGGAGAATATGGCTACACCTTC.

This clone was seen more than once but under ten times. This chain joins TRBV3-1 (or the pseudogene TRBV3-2) and TRBJ2-3, with 7 bases that match TRBD2. This CDR3 is built from 17 residues. V was pared by 2 bases and J by 5 bases, with 13 bases of the junction left unmatched. CDR1 is LGHDT and CDR2 is YNNKEL in the germline V gene (reference sequence). CDR3: CASSQWAVREVVDTQYF. As DNA, the CDR3 is TGTGCCAGCAGCCAATGGGCGGTTCGGGAGGTTGTAGATACGCAGTATTTT.

The V call is TRBV5-4, the J call TRBJ2-5; a weak D match, TRBD2 (5 bases). CDR1 SGHNT and CDR2 YYREEE come from the germline V gene (reference sequence). The CDR3 is 15 amino acids. The germline V and J ends were trimmed by 2 bases and 3 bases, with 14 bases remaining between them. CDR3 region: CASSFKSGSKETQYF. The DNA for the CDR3 is TGTGCCAGCAGCTTTAAATCGGGGAGTAAAGAGACCCAGTACTTC.

The V gene is TRBV30, the J gene TRBJ2-7, with TRBD2 as a possible D gene (6 bases). V lost 0 bases, J lost 5 bases, and 11 bases lay in between. The CDR3 contains 13 residues. Germline CDR1 is GTSNPN and CDR2 is SVGIG (reference sequence). The DNA of the CDR3 is TGTGCCTGGAGTGTCACCGGGACTGACGAGCAGTACTTC. This codes for CAWSVTGTDEQYF.

V and J are TRBV2 and TRBJ2-1, with D unresolved. With 5 bases removed from V and 5 bases from J, the gap between germline ends came to 7 bases. Germline values: CDR1 SNHLY, CDR2 FYNNEI. There are 12 residues in the CDR3. The CDR3 DNA reads TGTGCCAGCAGTATACGGGACAATGAGCAGTTCTTC. It specifies CASSIRDNEQFF.

The rearrangement joins TRBV14 to TRBJ2-3; 9 bases fit TRBD2. Trimming removed 0 bases from V and 2 bases from J; junction bases left unmatched: 6. CDR1 and CDR2 (germline): SGHDN, FVKESK. The length of the CDR3 is 17 residues. CDR3 sequence (DNA): TGTGCCAGCAGCCAAGATTGGCTAGCGGGACCCACAGATACGCAGTATTTT. As protein: CASSQDWLAGPTDTQYF.

The chain employs TRBV6-1 and TRBJ1-2; TRBD1 agrees at 9 bases. The germline CDR1 and CDR2 sequences are MNHNS and SASEGT. The CDR3 spans 15 residues. The trim removed 3 bases at V and 2 bases at J, leaving 4 bases unmatched. CDR3 loop: CASSERDRVNYGYTF. In nucleotides, the CDR3 is TGTGCCAGCAGTGAGAGGGACAGGGTAAACTATGGCTACACCTTC.

This clone was observed a single time. This chain joins TRBV18 and TRBJ1-6; D call uncertain. Trimming removed 2 bases from V and 8 bases from J, with 13 bases in between. CDR1 is KGHSH and CDR2 is LQKENI in the germline V gene. The CDR3 is 15 residues long. CDR3 coding DNA: TGTGCCAGCTCACCAGGGCTCCTTCTTCATTCACCCCTCCACTTT. It encodes CASSPGLLLHSPLHF.

This clone was counted a single time. The CDR3 sequence: CASSLGTIKVSGYTF. The CDR3 DNA is TGTGCCAGCAGCTTGGGGACAATTAAAGTTAGTGGCTACACCTTC. The chain joins TRBV5-6 to TRBJ1-2, with TRBD1 as a possible D gene (5 bases). V was trimmed by 0 bases and J by 7 bases, leaving 16 bases between them. Germline CDR1 is SGHDT and CDR2 is YYEEEE. The CDR3 consists of 15 residues.

The genes are TRBV28 and TRBJ1-1; perhaps TRBD1 as D (6 bases). Germline-derived CDR1 and CDR2 are MDHEN and SYDVKM. Trimming took 5 bases from V and 0 from J, leaving 13 bases between them. CDR3 size: 15 residues. This chain's CDR3 is CASSEQGTMNTEAFF. In DNA form, the CDR3 reads TGTGCCAGCAGTGAACAGGGTACCATGAACACTGAAGCTTTCTTT.

Written as DNA, the CDR3 is TGCAGTGCTAGTCCCCCGGCTAGCGGGAGGAAATACAATGAGCAGTTCTTC. Encoded protein: CSASPPASGRKYNEQFF. V is TRBV20-1 and J is TRBJ2-1, with 11 bases fitting TRBD2. Germline V CDR1 and CDR2: DFQATT, SNEGSKA (reference sequence). V lost 3 bases, J lost 4 bases, and 11 bases stayed unmatched. The CDR3 consists of 17 residues.

The V call is TRBV5-1, the J call TRBJ2-6; no firm D call. This CDR3 region has 14 residues. Germline-derived CDR1 and CDR2 are SGHRS and YFSETQ. The ends were cut back, 1 base at V and 1 base at J, with 3 bases in the middle. CDR3 coding DNA: TGCGCCAGCAGCTTGTCATCTGGGGCCAACGTCCTGACTTTC. This sequence encodes CASSLSSGANVLTF.